This T cell receptor (beta chain) was identified during a study of breast tumors, draining lymph nodes, adjacent tissues. Germline-derived CDR1 and CDR2 are GTSNPN and SVGIG (reference sequence). Trimming shortened V by 7 bases and J by 3 bases, and 21 bases separated the two germline ends. The CDR3 contains 15 residues. One entry per CDR3 protein results from TCRdb running MiXCR on the multiplex PCR reads. The sample yields tens of thousands of distinct CDR3 sequences, about 27% seen once. Axillary draining lymph nodes of breast cancer patients supplied the node samples. This clonotype has a count of ten or more. The antigen is unknown. General study results and limits: Compared with basal-like, luminal-like tumors shared significantly more repertoire with nontumor tissue.

Sequenced input: axillary lymph node tissue. This rearrangement joins TRBV30 to TRBJ1-2, with D uncertain. This clonotype originated in a female donor with breast cancer. Some clones in this sample may be carry-over from other donors' samples. CDR3 DNA sequence: TGTGCCTCGCTTGTGTTGAGAAACAAGGACTATGGCTACACCTTC. It is translated as CASLVLRNKDYGYTF.